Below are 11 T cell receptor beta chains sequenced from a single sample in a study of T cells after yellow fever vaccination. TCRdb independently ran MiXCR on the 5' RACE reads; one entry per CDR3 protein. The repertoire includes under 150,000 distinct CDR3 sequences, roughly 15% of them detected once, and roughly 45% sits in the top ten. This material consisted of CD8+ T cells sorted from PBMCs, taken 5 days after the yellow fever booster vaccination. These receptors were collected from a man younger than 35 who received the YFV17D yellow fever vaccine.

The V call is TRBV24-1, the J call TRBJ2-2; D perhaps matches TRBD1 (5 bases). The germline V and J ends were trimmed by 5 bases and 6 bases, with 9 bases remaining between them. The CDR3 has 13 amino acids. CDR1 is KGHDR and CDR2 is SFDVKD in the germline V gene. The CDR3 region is CATSAGFAGELFF. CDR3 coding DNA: TGTGCCACCAGTGCAGGGTTCGCCGGGGAGCTGTTTTTT.

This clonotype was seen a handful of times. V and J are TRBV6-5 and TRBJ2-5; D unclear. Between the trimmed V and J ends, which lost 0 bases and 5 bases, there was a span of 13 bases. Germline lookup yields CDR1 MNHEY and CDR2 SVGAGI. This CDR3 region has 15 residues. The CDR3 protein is CASSYSIFPPETQYF. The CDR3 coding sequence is TGTGCCAGCAGTTACTCGATCTTCCCACCCGAGACCCAGTACTTC.

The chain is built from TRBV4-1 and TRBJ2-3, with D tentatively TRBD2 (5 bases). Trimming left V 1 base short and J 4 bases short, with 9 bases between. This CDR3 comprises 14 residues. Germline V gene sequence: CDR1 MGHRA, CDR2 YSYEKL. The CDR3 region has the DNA TGCGCCAGCAGCCAAGTTGAGGGTCCAGATACGCAGTATTTT. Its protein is CASSQVEGPDTQYF.

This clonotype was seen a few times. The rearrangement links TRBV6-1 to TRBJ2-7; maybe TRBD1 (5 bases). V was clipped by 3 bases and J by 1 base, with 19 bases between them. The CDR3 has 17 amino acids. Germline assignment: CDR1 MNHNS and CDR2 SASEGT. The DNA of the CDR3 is TGTGCCAGCAGTGAGATCGGCAGGGTGGGTTGGTCCTACGAGCAGTACGTC. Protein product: CASSEIGRVGWSYEQYV.

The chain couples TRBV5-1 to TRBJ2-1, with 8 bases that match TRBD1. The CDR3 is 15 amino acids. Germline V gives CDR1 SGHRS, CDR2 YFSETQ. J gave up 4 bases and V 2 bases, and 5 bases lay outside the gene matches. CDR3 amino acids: CASSLRRTGYNEQFF. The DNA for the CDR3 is TGCGCCAGCAGCTTACGCCGGACAGGGTACAATGAGCAGTTCTTC.

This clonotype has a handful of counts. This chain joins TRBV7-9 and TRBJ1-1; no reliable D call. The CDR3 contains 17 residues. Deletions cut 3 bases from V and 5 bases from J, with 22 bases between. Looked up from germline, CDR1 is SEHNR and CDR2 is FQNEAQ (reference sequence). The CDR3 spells CASSFDPDGSGRTEAFF. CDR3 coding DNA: TGTGCCAGCAGCTTTGATCCGGACGGCTCGGGGAGGACTGAAGCTTTCTTT.

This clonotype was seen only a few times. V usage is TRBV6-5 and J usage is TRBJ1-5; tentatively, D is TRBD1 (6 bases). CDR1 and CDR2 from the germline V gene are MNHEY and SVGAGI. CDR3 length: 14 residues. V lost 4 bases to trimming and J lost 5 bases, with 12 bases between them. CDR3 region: CASSSVGGDQPQHF. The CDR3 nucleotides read TGTGCCAGCAGTTCCGTCGGGGGCGATCAGCCCCAGCATTTT.

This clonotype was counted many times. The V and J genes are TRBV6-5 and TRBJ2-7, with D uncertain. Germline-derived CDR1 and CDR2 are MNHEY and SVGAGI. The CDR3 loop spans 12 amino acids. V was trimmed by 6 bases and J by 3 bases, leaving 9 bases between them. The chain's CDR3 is CASSSDHYEQYF. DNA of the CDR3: TGTGCCAGCAGCTCGGACCACTACGAGCAGTACTTC.

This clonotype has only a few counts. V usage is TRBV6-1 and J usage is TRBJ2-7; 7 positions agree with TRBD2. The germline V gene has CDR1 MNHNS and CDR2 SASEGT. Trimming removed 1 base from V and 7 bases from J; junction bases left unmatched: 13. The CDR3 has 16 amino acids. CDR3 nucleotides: TGTGCCAGCAGTGAAGGGGGGGGGATCCCTTGGGATGAGCAGTACGTC. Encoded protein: CASSEGGGIPWDEQYV.

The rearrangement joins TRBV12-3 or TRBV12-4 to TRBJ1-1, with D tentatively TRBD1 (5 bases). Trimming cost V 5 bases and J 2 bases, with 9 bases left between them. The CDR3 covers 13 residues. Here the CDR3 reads CASSNDRNTEAFF. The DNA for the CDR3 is TGTGCCAGCAGTAACGACAGAAACACTGAAGCTTTCTTT.

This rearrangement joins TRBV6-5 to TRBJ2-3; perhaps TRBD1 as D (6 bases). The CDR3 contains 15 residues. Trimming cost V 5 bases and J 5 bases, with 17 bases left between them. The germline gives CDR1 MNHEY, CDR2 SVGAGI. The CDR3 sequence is CASSTGQKVGDTQYF. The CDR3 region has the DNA TGTGCCAGCAGTACAGGACAGAAAGTTGGAGATACGCAGTATTTT.